This T cell receptor beta chain stems from a study of T cell repertoires in aging, cancer and after chemotherapy. TCR beta rearrangements were amplified from peripheral blood genomic DNA. TRB rearrangements spanning V, D and J were amplified using mixed TRB-A/B primers. TCRdb called the multiplex PCR reads again in MiXCR, with one record for every CDR3 protein. Of 4,900 or so distinct CDR3 sequences in the sample, around 42% were seen once. Study conclusions and caveats: Loss of evenness, beyond lost richness, contributed to age-related TCR diversity decline in cancer patients.

Turning to this clonotype: What it binds is not known.

Sequencing was carried out using blood. The clonotype was recovered from a human donor in good health.

The CDR3 protein is CASSWDLAGRELFF. CDR3 nucleotide sequence: TGTGCCAGCAGCTGGGATCTAGCGGGAAGGGAGCTGTTTTTT. The V gene is TRBV5-5, the J gene TRBJ2-2, with 9 nucleotides matching TRBD2. V trimming: 3 bases; J trimming: 9 bases; junction bases outside the gene matches: 6. The CDR3 loop spans 14 amino acids. Looked up from germline, CDR1 is SGHKS and CDR2 is YYEKEE (reference sequence).